The 24 T cell receptor beta chains in this list originate from one sample, sequenced in a study of T cells in Graves' hyperthyroidism and ophthalmopathy. There were TCR beta CDR3 regions amplified from RNA transcripts. The study used the HTBI primer set for a first-round RT-PCR of the TCR CDR3. One entry per CDR3 protein, called by TCRdb with MiXCR from the multiplex PCR reads. Of 550,000 to 600,000 distinct CDR3 sequences listed, 11% to 15% are singletons. Sequenced sample: blood. The receptors here all came from a woman aged 18-29 years with Graves' ophthalmopathy.

This clonotype turned up a few times. The chain joins TRBV9 to TRBJ2-3; D not resolved. The length of the CDR3 is 17 residues. V lost 0 bases and J 1 base, leaving 15 bases between the germline ends. Germline V gives CDR1 SGDLS, CDR2 YYNGEE. The DNA for the CDR3 is TGTGCCAGCAGCGTAGTTTCTGGCGTATGGGGCACAGATACGCAGTATTTT. Protein: CASSVVSGVWGTDTQYF.

The V call is TRBV12-3 or TRBV12-4, the J call TRBJ2-2, with D tentatively TRBD1 (6 bases). The CDR3 is 15 residues long. Trimming removed 6 bases from V and 5 bases from J, with 16 bases in between. CDR3 region: CASSIPPGVTGELFF. CDR3 nucleotide sequence: TGTGCCAGCAGCATCCCCCCAGGGGTGACCGGGGAGCTGTTTTTT.

The sample holds many counts of this clonotype. J is TRBJ2-3 and V is TRBV2, with 10 bases that match TRBD1. Germline values: CDR1 SNHLY, CDR2 FYNNEI. This CDR3 spans 15 amino acids. V trimming: 4 bases; J trimming: 3 bases; junction bases outside the gene matches: 4. The CDR3 DNA follows: TGTGCCAGCAGTGTGCGGGGACAGGGGACAGATACGCAGTATTTT. Protein: CASSVRGQGTDTQYF.

This clonotype was seen only a few times. J is TRBJ2-7 and V is TRBV20-1; possibly TRBD1 for D (6 bases). This CDR3 comprises 13 residues. V was cut by 1 base and J by 1 base, with 8 bases left in between. Germline CDR1 reads DFQATT; CDR2 reads SNEGSKA (reference sequence). CDR3 in DNA: TGCAGTGCTAGAGTGGGGGCTTCCTACGAGCAGTACTTC. It specifies CSARVGASYEQYF.

Ten or more counts support this clonotype. The chain uses TRBV13 and TRBJ1-1; no definite D call. V was trimmed by 0 bases and J by 0 bases, leaving 11 bases between them. Germline CDR1 reads PRHDT; CDR2 reads FYEKMQ (reference sequence). The CDR3 sequence is 16 residues long. The CDR3 coding sequence is TGTGCCAGCAGCTTAGGGGACTTAGGTTTGAACACTGAAGCTTTCTTT. Residues: CASSLGDLGLNTEAFF. The full variable domain, its missing parts supplied by reference TRBV13 and TRBJ1-1, is AAGVIQSPRHLIKEKRETATLKCYPIPRHDTVYWYQQGPGQDPQFLISFYEKMQSDKGSIPDRFSAQQFSDYHSELNMSSLELGDSALYFCASSLGDLGLNTEAFFGQGTRLTVV.

This clonotype was observed many times. This chain joins TRBV6-6 and TRBJ2-7, with TRBD2 matching 13 bases. V shed 0 bases, J shed 6 bases, and the junction held 8 bases outside the gene matches. There are 17 residues in the CDR3. Germline-derived CDR1 and CDR2 are MNHNY and SVGAGI (reference sequence). The CDR3 loop is CASSYSTLAGGSGEQYF. CDR3 DNA sequence: TGTGCCAGCAGTTACTCGACACTAGCGGGAGGGAGCGGCGAGCAGTACTTC.

The gene calls are TRBV3-1 and TRBJ1-4, with a tentative D call TRBD1 (5 bases). Germline V lookup: CDR1 LGHDT, CDR2 YNNKEL (reference sequence). V shed 4 bases and J shed 8 bases, with 17 bases lying between them. The CDR3 sequence is 15 residues long. The CDR3 is CASSPRTFAGEKLFF. The CDR3, as DNA: TGTGCCAGCAGCCCTAGGACATTCGCGGGGGAAAAACTGTTTTTT. The full variable domain, rest sourced from reference TRBV3-1 and TRBJ1-4, is DTAVSQTPKYLVTQMGNDKSIKCEQNLGHDTMYWYKQDSKKFLKIMFSYNNKELIINETVPNRFSPKSPDKAHLNLHINSLELGDSAVYFCASSPRTFAGEKLFFGSGTQLSVL.

This clonotype was found many times. V usage is TRBV28 and J usage is TRBJ2-1, with 10 bases fitting TRBD2. The CDR3 covers 13 residues. V was pared by 6 bases and J by 6 bases, with 2 bases of the junction left unmatched. Germline lookup yields CDR1 MDHEN and CDR2 SYDVKM. Here the CDR3 reads CASRASGSNEQFF. The CDR3 DNA sequence: TGTGCCAGCAGGGCTAGCGGGAGCAATGAGCAGTTCTTC.

A few counts support this clonotype. Germline is not matched at one junction end, which may reflect a read error. V and J are TRBV7-9 and TRBJ2-1; D might be TRBD1 (6 bases). The CDR3 is made up of 15 amino acids. CDR1 SEHNR and CDR2 FQNEAQ come from the germline V gene (reference sequence). The CDR3 DNA reads TGCGCCAGCAGCCAAGAGGGGGTGTGGGGCAATGAGCAGTTCTTC. It translates to CASSQEGVWGNEQFF.

This rearrangement joins TRBV20-1 to TRBJ2-7; TRBD1 might be the D (5 bases). Germline lookup yields CDR1 DFQATT and CDR2 SNEGSKA (reference sequence). The CDR3 is 14 residues long. Trimming shortened V by 6 bases and J by 5 bases, and 20 bases separated the two germline ends. The CDR3 region is CSALGSGASDEQYF. DNA for the CDR3: TGCAGTGCATTAGGGTCTGGGGCCTCGGACGAGCAGTACTTC.

This clonotype has a count of ten or more. J is TRBJ1-1 and V is TRBV10-3; 8 bases map to TRBD1. There are 14 residues in the CDR3. Losses at the gene ends were 6 bases for V and 1 base for J; bases not matched to a gene: 4. The germline CDR1 and CDR2 sequences are ENHRY and SYGVKD. The CDR3 protein is CAISPGQGNTEAFF. The CDR3 DNA follows: TGTGCCATCAGCCCCGGACAGGGGAACACTGAAGCTTTCTTT.

A word on this clonotype: A much larger clone differs by one base, so this may be a read error. This chain connects TRBV11-1 to TRBJ1-2, with D unclear. Germline-derived CDR1 and CDR2 are SGHAT and FQDESV (reference sequence). CDR3 length equals 13 residues. The CDR3 here is CASGLAPMGGYTF. The CDR3 DNA is TGTGCCAGCGGCTTAGCCCCGATGGGGGGCTACACCTTC.

V gene TRBV7-3 combines with J gene TRBJ2-6, with 10 positions matching TRBD1. The length of the CDR3 is 16 residues. CDR1 SGHTA and CDR2 FQGTGA come from the germline V gene. The V gene end was trimmed by 6 bases and the J gene end by 1 base; junction bases not matched to a gene: 3. The CDR3 nucleotides read TGTGCCAGCAGGGGACAGGGGACTTCTGGGGCCAACGTCCTGACTTTC. It is translated as CASRGQGTSGANVLTF.

The V and J genes are TRBV5-1 and TRBJ1-4, with 7 bases fitting TRBD1. The J segment lost 8 bases and the V segment lost 4 bases, leaving 17 bases of the junction unmatched. The CDR3 covers 17 residues. The germline CDR1 and CDR2 sequences are SGHRS and YFSETQ. The CDR3 sequence is CASSQTLGQEVVEKLFF. For the CDR3, the DNA is TGCGCCAGCAGCCAAACTCTCGGACAGGAGGTCGTCGAAAAACTGTTTTTT.

A few counts support this clonotype. This chain connects TRBV24-1 to TRBJ2-1; maybe TRBD1 (6 bases). CDR3 length: 16 residues. Germline V lookup: CDR1 KGHDR, CDR2 SFDVKD. V was cut by 4 bases and J by 1 base, with 13 bases left in between. CDR3 residues: CATSEKTGRSYNEQFF. The DNA for the CDR3 is TGTGCCACCAGTGAGAAAACAGGGAGATCCTACAATGAGCAGTTCTTC.

CDR3 in DNA: TGTGCCAGCAGTGCGTATGGGGCTTTTAATGAAAAACTGTTTTTT. Translating gives CASSAYGAFNEKLFF. The V gene is TRBV9, the J gene TRBJ1-4; weak D call: TRBD1 (5 bases). There are 15 residues in the CDR3. The germline V and J ends were trimmed by 5 bases and 4 bases, with 15 bases remaining between them. Germline CDR1 and CDR2: SGDLS and YYNGEE.

This clonotype showed up just a few times. This chain uses TRBV20-1 with TRBJ2-1; 9 nucleotides match TRBD2. In germline, CDR1 is DFQATT, CDR2 SNEGSKA (reference sequence). Trimming at V came to 5 bases and at J to 2 bases, leaving 10 bases not matched to a gene. The CDR3 is made up of 16 amino acids. In DNA, the CDR3 is TGCAGTGCTCCATTTAGCGGGAGAAGCGCCTACAATGAGCAGTTCTTC. This gives the protein CSAPFSGRSAYNEQFF.

The genes are TRBV7-3 and TRBJ2-1; D is possibly TRBD2 (6 bases). This CDR3 is built from 16 residues. Germline CDR1 and CDR2: SGHTA and FQGTGA. V was clipped by 5 bases and J by 3 bases, with 17 bases between them. The CDR3 bases are TGTGCCAGCAGCCCCGCCGGGGCGGGAAGCTACAATGAGCAGTTCTTC. It translates to CASSPAGAGSYNEQFF. Based on the CDR3 plus reference TRBV7-3 and TRBJ2-1, the full variable domain is GAGVSQTPSNKVTEKGKYVELRCDPISGHTALYWYRQSLGQGPEFLIYFQGTGAADDSGLPNDRFFAVRPEGSVSTLKIQRTERGDSAVYLCASSPAGAGSYNEQFFGPGTRLTVL.

This clonotype was detected ten times or more. V and J are TRBV7-3 and TRBJ2-7; 7 positions match TRBD1. Germline CDR1 SGHTA, CDR2 FQGTGA. The CDR3 consists of 15 residues. J was trimmed by 2 bases and V by 5 bases; bases with no gene match: 9. The CDR3, as DNA: TGTGCCAGCAGCCCCGCCCCGGGACAGCCCTACGAGCAGTACTTC. Its protein is CASSPAPGQPYEQYF.

The V and J genes are TRBV18 and TRBJ1-3, with D hard to call. The CDR3 spans 12 residues. In germline, CDR1 is KGHSH, CDR2 LQKENI. V was clipped by 2 bases and J by 8 bases, with 7 bases between them. As DNA, the CDR3 is TGTGCCAGCTCACCAAGTAGGGACACCATATATTTT. Its protein is CASSPSRDTIYF.

This clonotype was seen at least ten times. The chain is built from TRBV2 and TRBJ2-3; a weak D match, TRBD1 (6 bases). The CDR3 consists of 15 residues. Germline CDR1 and CDR2: SNHLY and FYNNEI. CDR3 sequence: CAPARRQGGTDTQYF. CDR3 sequence (DNA): TGTGCTCCAGCAAGGAGGCAAGGGGGTACAGATACGCAGTATTTT.

The table lists this clonotype with many counts. The genes are TRBV7-9 and TRBJ2-7; tentatively, D is TRBD1 (6 bases). V dropped 2 bases and J dropped 5 bases, with 16 bases sitting between them. In germline, CDR1 is SEHNR, CDR2 FQNEAQ (reference sequence). The CDR3 runs to 15 residues. The CDR3 sequence is CASSLNLGALNEQYF. The CDR3 DNA sequence: TGTGCCAGCAGCTTAAATTTGGGGGCGTTGAACGAGCAGTACTTC.

In its sample, this clonotype was seen many times. The V gene is TRBV12-3 or TRBV12-4, the J gene TRBJ2-3; TRBD1 agrees at 8 bases. Unmatched junction bases numbered 4, after V lost 6 bases and J lost 2 bases. The CDR3 is 14 amino acids. CDR3 in DNA: TGTGCCAGCAGCTACAGGGGGGTCACAGATACGCAGTATTTT. This gives the protein CASSYRGVTDTQYF.

At least ten counts were recorded for this clonotype. The chain links TRBV27 to TRBJ1-5, with D perhaps TRBD1 (6 bases). The CDR3 length is 13 residues. Deletions cut 7 bases from V and 0 bases from J, with 7 bases between. CDR1 and CDR2 (germline): MNHEY, SMNVEV (reference sequence). The CDR3 sequence: CASKGGSNQPQHF. CDR3 nucleotides: TGTGCCAGCAAGGGGGGTAGCAATCAGCCCCAGCATTTT.